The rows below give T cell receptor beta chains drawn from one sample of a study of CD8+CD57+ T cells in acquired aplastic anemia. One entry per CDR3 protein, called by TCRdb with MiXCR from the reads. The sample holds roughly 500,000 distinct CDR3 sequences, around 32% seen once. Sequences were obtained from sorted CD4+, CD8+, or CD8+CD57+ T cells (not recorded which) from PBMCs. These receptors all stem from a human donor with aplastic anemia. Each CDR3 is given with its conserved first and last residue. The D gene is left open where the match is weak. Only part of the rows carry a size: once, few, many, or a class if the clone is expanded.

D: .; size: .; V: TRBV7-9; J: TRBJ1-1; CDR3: CASSTSGANTEAFF; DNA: TGTGCCAGCAGCACTTCAGGGGCGAACACTGAAGCTTTCTTT
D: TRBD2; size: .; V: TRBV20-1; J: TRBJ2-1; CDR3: CSVDGGGNNEQFF; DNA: TGCAGTGTCGACGGGGGGGGTAACAATGAGCAGTTCTTC
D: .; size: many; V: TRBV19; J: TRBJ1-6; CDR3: CASSRVGRASNSPLHF; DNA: TGTGCCAGTAGTAGGGTCGGCAGGGCGTCTAATTCACCCCTCCACTTT
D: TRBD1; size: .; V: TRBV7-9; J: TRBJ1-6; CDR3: CASTLGQGYSPLHF; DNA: TGTGCCAGCACCCTGGGACAGGGATATTCACCCCTCCACTTT
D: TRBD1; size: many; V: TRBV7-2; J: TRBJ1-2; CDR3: CASSFPSRQGAREGYTF; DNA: TGTGCCAGCAGCTTCCCCTCCCGACAGGGGGCGAGGGAGGGCTACACCTTC
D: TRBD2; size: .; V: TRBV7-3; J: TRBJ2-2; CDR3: CASSLRIATGGRVELFF; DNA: TGTGCCAGCAGCCTCCGAATAGCTACGGGGGGGCGCGTGGAGCTGTTTTTT
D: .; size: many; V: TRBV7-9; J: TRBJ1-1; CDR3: CASSLQGGDTEAFF; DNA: TGTGCCAGCAGCTTACAGGGAGGGGACACTGAAGCTTTCTTT
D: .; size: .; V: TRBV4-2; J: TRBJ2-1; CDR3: CASSRTLQGPYNEQFF; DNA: TGTGCCAGCAGTCGCACCCTACAGGGTCCCTACAATGAGCAGTTCTTC
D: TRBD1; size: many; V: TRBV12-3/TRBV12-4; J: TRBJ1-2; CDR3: CASNGPGTAHYGYTF; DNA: TGTGCCAGCAACGGCCCCGGGACAGCACACTATGGCTACACCTTC
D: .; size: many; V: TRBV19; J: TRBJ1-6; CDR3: CASSPPGRVNSPLHF; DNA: TGTGCCAGTAGCCCTCCGGGGCGCGTTAATTCACCCCTCCACTTT
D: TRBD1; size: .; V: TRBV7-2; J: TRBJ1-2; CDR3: CASRTGQAANYGYTF; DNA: TGTGCCAGCAGGACAGGACAGGCCGCTAACTATGGCTACACCTTC
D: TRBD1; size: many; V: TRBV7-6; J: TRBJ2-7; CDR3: CASSSRQGSNEQYF; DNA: TGTGCCAGCAGCTCCAGACAGGGGTCCAACGAGCAGTACTTC
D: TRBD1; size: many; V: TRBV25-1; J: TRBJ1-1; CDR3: CASTRTGLYTEAFF; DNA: TGTGCCAGCACCAGGACAGGACTTTACACTGAAGCTTTCTTT
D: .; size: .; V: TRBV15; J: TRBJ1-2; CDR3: CATSRGRINYGYTF; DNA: TGTGCCACCAGCAGAGGCAGGATAAACTATGGCTACACCTTC
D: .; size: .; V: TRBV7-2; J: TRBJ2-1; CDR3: CASSSRGGYNEQFF; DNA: TGTGCCAGCAGCTCCAGAGGGGGTTACAATGAGCAGTTCTTC
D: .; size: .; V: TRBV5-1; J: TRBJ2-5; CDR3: CASSLMGPYYDKETQYF; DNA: TGCGCCAGCAGCTTGATGGGGCCGTATTACGATAAAGAGACCCAGTACTTC
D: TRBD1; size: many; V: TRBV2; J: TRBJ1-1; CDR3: CASRTGATLEAFF; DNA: TGTGCCAGCAGGACAGGGGCCACCCTTGAAGCTTTCTTT
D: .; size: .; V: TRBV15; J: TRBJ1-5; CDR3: CATSSESWGNQPQHF; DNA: TGTGCCACCAGCAGTGAATCGTGGGGTAATCAGCCCCAGCATTTT
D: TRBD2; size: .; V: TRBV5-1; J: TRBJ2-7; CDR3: CASSSGLAGVGEQYF; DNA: TGCGCCAGCAGCTCGGGACTAGCGGGAGTCGGGGAGCAGTACTTC
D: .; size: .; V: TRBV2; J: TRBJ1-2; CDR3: CASRRGSESSGNTF; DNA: TGTGCCAGCAGGAGGGGAAGCGAGAGCTCTGGAAACACCTTC
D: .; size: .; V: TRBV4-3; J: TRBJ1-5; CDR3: CASSQDYRRDRGNQPQHF; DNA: TGCGCCAGCAGCCAAGATTACAGGAGGGATCGTGGCAATCAGCCCCAGCATTTT
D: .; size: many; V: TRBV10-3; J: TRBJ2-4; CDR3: CAIFRDSNIQYF; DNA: TGTGCCATTTTCAGGGATTCCAACATTCAGTACTTC
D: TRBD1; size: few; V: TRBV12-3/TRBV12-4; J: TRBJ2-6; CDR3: CASSSRDRSSGANVLTF; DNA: TGTGCCAGCAGTTCCCGGGACAGGAGCTCTGGGGCCAACGTCCTGACTTTC
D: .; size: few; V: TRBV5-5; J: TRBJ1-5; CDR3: CASSLGYTGGNQPQHF; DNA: TGTGCCAGCAGCTTGGGGTATACGGGTGGCAATCAGCCCCAGCATTTT
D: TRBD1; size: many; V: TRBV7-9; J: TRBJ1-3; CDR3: CASSSDRGAGNTIYF; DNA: TGTGCCAGCAGCTCCGACAGGGGTGCTGGAAACACCATATATTTT
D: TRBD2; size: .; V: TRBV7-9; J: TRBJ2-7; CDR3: CASNGLAVLPYEQYF; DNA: TGTGCCAGCAACGGACTAGCGGTTTTACCCTACGAGCAGTACTTC
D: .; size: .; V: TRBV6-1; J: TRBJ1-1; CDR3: CASRIFGNTEAFF; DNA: TGTGCCAGCAGAATCTTCGGTAACACTGAAGCTTTCTTT
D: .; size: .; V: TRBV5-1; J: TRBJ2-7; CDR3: CASSSPGRRTSYEQYF; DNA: TGCGCCAGCAGCTCTCCGGGACGCCGGACCTCCTACGAGCAGTACTTC
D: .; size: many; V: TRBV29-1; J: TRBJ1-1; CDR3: CSAPKAGGEAFF; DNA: TGCAGCGCCCCCAAGGCGGGCGGAGAAGCTTTCTTT
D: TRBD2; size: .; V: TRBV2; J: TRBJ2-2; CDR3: CASGGWASGGKNTGELFF; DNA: TGTGCCAGCGGTGGGTGGGCTAGCGGGGGAAAAAACACCGGGGAGCTGTTTTTT
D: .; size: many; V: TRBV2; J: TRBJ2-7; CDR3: CANTRDTNPYEQYF; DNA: TGTGCCAACACCCGGGACACAAATCCCTACGAGCAGTACTTC
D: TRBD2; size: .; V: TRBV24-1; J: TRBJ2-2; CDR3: CANSRTSGGVNTGELFF; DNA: TGTGCCAACAGCAGGACTAGCGGGGGTGTGAACACCGGGGAGCTGTTTTTT
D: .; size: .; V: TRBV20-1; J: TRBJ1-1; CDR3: CSAGTGRETEAFF; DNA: TGCAGTGCCGGAACAGGGAGGGAGACTGAAGCTTTCTTT
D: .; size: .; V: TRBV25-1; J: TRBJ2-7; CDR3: CASSGVGDEQYF; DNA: TGTGCCAGTAGTGGGGTAGGGGACGAGCAGTACTTC
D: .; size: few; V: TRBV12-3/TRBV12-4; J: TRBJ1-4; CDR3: CASAPPDVWEKLFF; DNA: TGTGCCAGCGCGCCCCCGGACGTGTGGGAAAAACTGTTTTTT
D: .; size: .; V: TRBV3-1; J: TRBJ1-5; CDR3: CASSQAFQGSYSNQPQHF; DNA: TGTGCCAGCAGCCAAGCGTTTCAGGGAAGCTATAGCAATCAGCCCCAGCATTTT
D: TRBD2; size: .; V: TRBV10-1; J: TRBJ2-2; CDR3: CASSELAGRTGELFF; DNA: TGCGCCAGCAGTGAACTAGCGGGGAGAACCGGGGAGCTGTTTTTT
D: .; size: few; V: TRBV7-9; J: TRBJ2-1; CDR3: CASSSPVVEQFF; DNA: TGTGCCAGCAGCTCGCCCGTGGTTGAGCAGTTCTTC
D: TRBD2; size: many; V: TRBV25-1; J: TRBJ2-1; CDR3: CASSELAGVYEQFF; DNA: TGTGCCAGCAGTGAACTAGCGGGAGTGTATGAGCAGTTCTTC
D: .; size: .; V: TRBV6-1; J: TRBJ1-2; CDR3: CASSPRGQGGDGYTF; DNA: TGTGCCAGCAGCCCGAGGGGTCAGGGAGGAGACGGCTACACCTTC
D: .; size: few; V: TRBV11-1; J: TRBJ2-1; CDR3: CASSLALLAGADEQFF; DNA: TGTGCCAGCAGCTTAGCCCTTTTGGCAGGGGCCGATGAGCAGTTCTTC
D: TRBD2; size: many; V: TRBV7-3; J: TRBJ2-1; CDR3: CASKRDQDNEQFF; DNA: TGTGCCAGCAAGCGGGACCAAGACAATGAGCAGTTCTTC
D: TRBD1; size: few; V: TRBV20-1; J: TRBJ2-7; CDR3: CSAAVAGTGTYEQYF; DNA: TGCAGTGCTGCGGTCGCCGGGACAGGGACCTACGAGCAGTACTTC
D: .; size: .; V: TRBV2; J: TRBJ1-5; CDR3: CASSDDISRVRGAQPQHF; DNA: TGTGCCAGCAGCGACGATATATCCAGGGTAAGGGGGGCTCAGCCCCAGCATTTT
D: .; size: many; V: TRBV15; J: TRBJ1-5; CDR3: CATSRAVISPQHF; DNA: TGTGCCACCAGCAGAGCCGTCATATCGCCCCAGCATTTT
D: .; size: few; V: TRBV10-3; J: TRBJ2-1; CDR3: CASSEFWSTEQFF; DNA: TGTGCCAGCAGTGAATTCTGGTCCACTGAGCAGTTCTTC
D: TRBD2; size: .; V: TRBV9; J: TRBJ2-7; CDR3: CASSASGVIEQYF; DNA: TGTGCCAGCAGCGCTAGCGGGGTTATTGAGCAGTACTTC
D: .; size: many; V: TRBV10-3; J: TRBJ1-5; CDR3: CAISESLVISNQPQHF; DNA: TGTGCCATCAGTGAGTCGCTGGTCATTAGCAATCAGCCCCAGCATTTT
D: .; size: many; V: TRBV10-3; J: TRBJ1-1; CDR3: CAISEYREGSMNTEAFF; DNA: TGTGCCATCAGTGAGTATAGGGAGGGAAGCATGAACACTGAAGCTTTCTTT
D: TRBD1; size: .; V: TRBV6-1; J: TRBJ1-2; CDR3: CASSKPPGGGYTF; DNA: TGTGCCAGCAGTAAACCGCCAGGGGGGGGCTACACCTTC
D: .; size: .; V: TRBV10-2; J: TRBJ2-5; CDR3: CASSQAPTGLETQYF; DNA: TGCGCCAGCAGCCAAGCCCCAACGGGTCTGGAGACCCAGTACTTC
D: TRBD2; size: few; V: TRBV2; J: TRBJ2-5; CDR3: CASTNGLAGGKETQYF; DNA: TGTGCCAGCACTAATGGACTAGCGGGGGGGAAAGAGACCCAGTACTTC
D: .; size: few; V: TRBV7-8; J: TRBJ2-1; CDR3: CASSLVSREQFF; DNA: TGTGCCAGCAGCTTAGTGTCGCGGGAGCAGTTCTTC
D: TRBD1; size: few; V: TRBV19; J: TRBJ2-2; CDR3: CAIGGQGGTGELFF; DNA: TGTGCCATAGGCGGACAGGGGGGCACCGGGGAGCTGTTTTTT
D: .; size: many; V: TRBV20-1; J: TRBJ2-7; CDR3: CSALEGRAEQYF; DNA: TGCAGTGCCCTCGAGGGAAGGGCCGAGCAGTACTTC